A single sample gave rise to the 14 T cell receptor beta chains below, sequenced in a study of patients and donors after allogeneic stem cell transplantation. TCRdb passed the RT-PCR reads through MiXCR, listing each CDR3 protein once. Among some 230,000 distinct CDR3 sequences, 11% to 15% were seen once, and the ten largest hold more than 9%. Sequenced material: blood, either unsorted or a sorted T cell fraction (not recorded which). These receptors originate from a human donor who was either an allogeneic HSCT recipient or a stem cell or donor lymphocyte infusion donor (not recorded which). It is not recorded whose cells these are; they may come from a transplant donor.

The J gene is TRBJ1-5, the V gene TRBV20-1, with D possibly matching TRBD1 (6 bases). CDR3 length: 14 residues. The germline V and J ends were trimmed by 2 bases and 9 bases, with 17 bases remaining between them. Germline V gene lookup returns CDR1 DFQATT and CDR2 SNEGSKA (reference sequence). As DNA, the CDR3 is TGCAGTGCTAGAAATGCAGGGGACCAGGGGCCCCAGCATTTT. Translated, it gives CSARNAGDQGPQHF.

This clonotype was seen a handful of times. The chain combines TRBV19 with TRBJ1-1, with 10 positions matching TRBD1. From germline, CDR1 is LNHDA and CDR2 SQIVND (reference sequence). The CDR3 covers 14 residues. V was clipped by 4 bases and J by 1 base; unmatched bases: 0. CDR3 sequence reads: CASSRQGANTEAFF. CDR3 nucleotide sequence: TGTGCCAGTAGTAGACAGGGGGCGAACACTGAAGCTTTCTTT.

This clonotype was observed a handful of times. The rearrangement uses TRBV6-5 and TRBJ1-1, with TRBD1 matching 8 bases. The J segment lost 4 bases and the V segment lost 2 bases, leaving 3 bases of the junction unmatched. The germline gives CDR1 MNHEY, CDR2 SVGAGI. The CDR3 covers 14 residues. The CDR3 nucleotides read TGTGCCAGCAGTTACGCAGGGGGCGTCACTGAAGCTTTCTTT. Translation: CASSYAGGVTEAFF.

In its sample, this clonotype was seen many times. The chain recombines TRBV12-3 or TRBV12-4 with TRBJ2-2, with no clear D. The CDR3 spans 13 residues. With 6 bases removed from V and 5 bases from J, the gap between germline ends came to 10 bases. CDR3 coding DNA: TGTGCCAGCAGCATCGACTCTACCGGGGAGCTGTTTTTT. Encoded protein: CASSIDSTGELFF.

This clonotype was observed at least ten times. CDR3 sequence: CSATTGGETEAFF. CDR3 in DNA: TGCAGTGCCACGACGGGGGGGGAAACTGAAGCTTTCTTT. The chain joins TRBV20-1 to TRBJ1-1; weak D call: TRBD1 (5 bases). The CDR3 spans 13 residues. V lost 6 bases and J lost 5, with 16 bases in between. Germline assignment: CDR1 DFQATT and CDR2 SNEGSKA (reference sequence).

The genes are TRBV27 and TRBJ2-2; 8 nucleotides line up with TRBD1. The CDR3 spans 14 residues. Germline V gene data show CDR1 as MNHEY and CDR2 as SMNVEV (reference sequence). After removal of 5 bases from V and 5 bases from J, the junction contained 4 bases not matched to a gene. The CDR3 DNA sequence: TGTGCCAGCAGTCAGAGGACAGGGACCGGGGAGCTGTTTTTT. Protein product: CASSQRTGTGELFF.

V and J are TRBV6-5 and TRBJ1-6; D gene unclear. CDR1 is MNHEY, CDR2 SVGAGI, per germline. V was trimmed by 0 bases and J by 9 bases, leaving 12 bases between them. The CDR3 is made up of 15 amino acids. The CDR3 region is CASSYSASLGSPLHF. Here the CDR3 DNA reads TGTGCCAGCAGTTACTCGGCCAGTTTGGGTTCACCCCTCCACTTT.

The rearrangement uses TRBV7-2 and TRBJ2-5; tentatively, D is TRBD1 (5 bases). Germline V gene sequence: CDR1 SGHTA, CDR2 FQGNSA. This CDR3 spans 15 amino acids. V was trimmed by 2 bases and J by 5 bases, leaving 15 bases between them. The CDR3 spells CASSLTSDSGETQYF. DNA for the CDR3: TGTGCCAGCAGCTTAACAAGCGACAGTGGGGAGACCCAGTACTTC.

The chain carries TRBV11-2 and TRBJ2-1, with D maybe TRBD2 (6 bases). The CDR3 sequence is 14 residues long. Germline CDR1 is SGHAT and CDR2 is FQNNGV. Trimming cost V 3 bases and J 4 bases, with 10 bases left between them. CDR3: CASSFSGPYNEQFF. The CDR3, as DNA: TGTGCCAGCAGCTTCAGCGGGCCTTACAATGAGCAGTTCTTC.

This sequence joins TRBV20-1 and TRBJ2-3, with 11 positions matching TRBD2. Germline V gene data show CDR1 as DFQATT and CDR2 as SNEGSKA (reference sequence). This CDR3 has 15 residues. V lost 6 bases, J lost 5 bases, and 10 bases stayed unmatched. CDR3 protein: CSALLLAGVQDTQYF. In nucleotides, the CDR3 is TGCAGTGCCCTCCTACTAGCGGGAGTACAAGATACGCAGTATTTT.

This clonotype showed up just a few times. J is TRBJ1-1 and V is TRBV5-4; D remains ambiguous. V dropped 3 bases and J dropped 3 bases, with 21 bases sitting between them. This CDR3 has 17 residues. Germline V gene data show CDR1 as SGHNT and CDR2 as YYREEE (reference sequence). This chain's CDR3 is CASSSWGSVEADTEAFF. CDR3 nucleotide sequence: TGTGCCAGCAGCTCGTGGGGTAGTGTGGAAGCGGACACTGAAGCTTTCTTT. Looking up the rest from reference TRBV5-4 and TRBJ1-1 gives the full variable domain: ETGVTQSPTHLIKTRGQQVTLRCSSQSGHNTVSWYQQALGQGPQFIFQYYREEENGRGNFPPRFSGLQFPNYSSELNVNALELDDSALYLCASSSWGSVEADTEAFFGQGTRLTVV.

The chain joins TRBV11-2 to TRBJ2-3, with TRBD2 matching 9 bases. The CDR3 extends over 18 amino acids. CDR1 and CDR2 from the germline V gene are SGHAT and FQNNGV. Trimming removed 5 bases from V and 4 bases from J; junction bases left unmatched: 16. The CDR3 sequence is CASSPGIRGGVISDTQYF. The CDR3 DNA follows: TGTGCCAGCAGCCCAGGAATTCGCGGGGGGGTAATATCAGATACGCAGTATTTT.

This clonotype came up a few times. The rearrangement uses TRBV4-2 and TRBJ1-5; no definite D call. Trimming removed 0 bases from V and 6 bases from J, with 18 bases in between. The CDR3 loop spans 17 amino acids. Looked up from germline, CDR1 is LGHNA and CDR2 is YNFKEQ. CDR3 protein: CASSQDFTDKGAQPQHF. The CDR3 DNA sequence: TGTGCCAGCAGCCAAGATTTTACAGATAAGGGCGCTCAGCCCCAGCATTTT.

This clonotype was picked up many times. CDR3 bases: TGTGCCAGTAGTGATCCACGACAGGGACGCACAGATACGCAGTATTTT. Amino acid sequence: CASSDPRQGRTDTQYF. The rearrangement links TRBV19 to TRBJ2-3; 7 bases align to TRBD1. The CDR3 sequence is 16 residues long. Germline CDR1 reads LNHDA; CDR2 reads SQIVND (reference sequence). The V and J ends lost 5 bases and 1 base, in that order; junction bases with no gene match: 9.